The T cell receptor (beta chain) under discussion was sequenced for a study of blood T cell repertoires in COVID-19. Study background: The analysed material was cDNA or gDNA that came from T cells, B-cell-depleted T cells, or PBMCs.

The CDR3 length is 13 residues. Trimming removed 3 bases at V and 5 bases at J, with 11 bases between. Participants were placed into cohorts based on the clinical history they reported. Original methodology: Estimation of nucleated cell counts was performed using reference gene primer amplification. Repertoires were generated with immunoSEQ multiplex PCR, while TCRdb's copy carries only in-frame clones and drops some. The DNA gave D and trimming, while V, J and clone size come from that table. The sample contains approximately 490,000 clones, roughly 87% of which appear only once. The sequenced sample consisted of PBMCs or T cells enriched from blood (not recorded which). The chain uses TRBV12-3 or TRBV12-4 and TRBJ2-7; tentative D call: TRBD2 (6 bases). This TCR was sampled from a woman aged 18-29 years who had recovered from COVID-19. CDR3 DNA sequence: TGTGCCAGCAGTTTGCGGGGCGCGGACGAGCAGTACTTC. It translates to CASSLRGADEQYF.